A single sample gave rise to the 32 T cell receptor beta chains below, sequenced in a study of blood T cell repertoires in COVID-19. The protocol was immunoSEQ multiplex PCR, while the TCRdb copy is restricted to in-frame clones and leaves out a portion. The table shows some 200,000 clones, with roughly four fifths occurring only once. The sequenced sample consisted of PBMCs or T cells enriched from blood (not recorded which). These receptors originate from a man aged 40-49 years who had recovered from COVID-19.

The chain carries TRBV5-5 and TRBJ1-2; perhaps TRBD1 as D (5 bases). V was cut by 2 bases and J by 8 bases, with 19 bases left in between. The germline V gene has CDR1 SGHKS and CDR2 YYEKEE (reference sequence). The CDR3 length is 15 residues. The CDR3 bases are TGTGCCAGCAGCTTTGACTCCCGGGGGTGTCGGGGCTACACCTTC. Protein: CASSFDSRGCRGYTF.

The chain joins TRBV7-2 to TRBJ1-6, with D possibly TRBD1 on 5 matching bases. In germline, CDR1 is SGHTA, CDR2 FQGNSA. The V end lost 5 bases, the J end lost 8 bases, and 16 bases lay between the germline ends. The CDR3 length is 15 residues. The CDR3 here is CASSKSQGLYSPLHF. CDR3 bases: TGTGCCAGCAGCAAGTCTCAGGGTCTCTATTCACCCCTCCACTTT.

The chain is built from TRBV23-1 and TRBJ2-5; TRBD1 agrees at 8 bases. TRBV23-1 is treated as an ORF (open reading frame) with a function not yet certain. This CDR3 is built from 17 residues. V dropped 2 bases and J dropped 2; count of bases not matched to a gene: 10. This chain's CDR3 is CASSQADRGVRQETQYF. As DNA, the CDR3 is TGCGCCAGCAGTCAAGCCGACAGGGGCGTGAGACAAGAGACCCAGTACTTC.

The chain has TRBV6-5 and TRBJ1-4; possibly TRBD1 for D (6 bases). Germline CDR1 and CDR2: MNHEY and SVGAGI. Trimming stripped 8 bases from V and 5 bases from J, with 15 bases between. The CDR3 loop spans 14 amino acids. The CDR3: CASGLRGANEKLFF. CDR3 DNA: TGTGCCAGCGGACTTCGGGGGGCAAATGAAAAACTGTTTTTT.

The rearrangement joins TRBV23-1 to TRBJ1-1, with D possibly matching TRBD1 (6 bases). TRBV23-1 is recorded as an ORF, its role being uncertain. The CDR3 runs 15 residues. V gave up 7 bases and J gave up 3 bases, with 18 bases separating them. The CDR3 coding sequence is TGCGCCAGCATACCGCCCAGGGGAAGGGACACTGAAGCTTTCTTT. Its protein product is CASIPPRGRDTEAFF.

The gene calls are TRBV13 and TRBJ2-3, with D tentatively TRBD2 (6 bases). This CDR3 comprises 14 residues. Trimming removed 6 bases at V and 0 bases at J, with 10 bases between. In germline, CDR1 is PRHDT, CDR2 FYEKMQ (reference sequence). The CDR3 loop is CASSHRGSTDTQYF. DNA of the CDR3: TGTGCCAGCAGTCATCGGGGGAGCACAGATACGCAGTATTTT.

The chain links TRBV5-1 to TRBJ2-1, with D maybe TRBD2 (7 bases). Trimming took off 3 bases at V and 7 bases at J, with 20 bases between the two ends. CDR1 SGHRS and CDR2 YFSETQ come from the germline V gene. The CDR3 contains 16 residues. CDR3 DNA sequence: TGCGCCAGCAGCTGGCAAAGGGGGGGCCTAAGGAATGAGCAGTTCTTC. As protein: CASSWQRGGLRNEQFF.

CDR3 sequence reads: CASSLAGGYTGELFF. CDR3 DNA sequence: TGTGCCAGCAGCTTAGCGGGGGGGTACACCGGGGAGCTGTTTTTT. This chain links TRBV5-5 with TRBJ2-2; 10 positions agree with TRBD2. After removal of 2 bases from V and 3 bases from J, the junction contained 1 base not matched to a gene. This CDR3 spans 15 amino acids. Germline CDR1 SGHKS, CDR2 YYEKEE (reference sequence).

V gene TRBV6-5 combines with J gene TRBJ1-1; D may be TRBD1 (6 bases). Germline CDR1 and CDR2: MNHEY and SVGAGI. This CDR3 is 15 amino acids long. The germline V and J ends were trimmed by 7 bases and 5 bases, with 20 bases remaining between them. The CDR3 DNA sequence: TGTGCCAGCACCCTAATGTCAGGGGCCGGAACTGAAGCTTTCTTT. Amino acid sequence: CASTLMSGAGTEAFF.

In nucleotides, the CDR3 is TGCAGCGCCACAGGGGGCGTAGGTCAGCCCCAGCATTTT. Translating it yields CSATGGVGQPQHF. This chain connects TRBV29-1 to TRBJ1-5; TRBD1 agrees at 9 bases. CDR3 size: 13 residues. The V gene end was trimmed by 7 bases and the J gene end by 6 bases; junction bases not matched to a gene: 7. Germline V gives CDR1 SQVTM, CDR2 ANQGSEA.

The rearrangement uses TRBV5-6 and TRBJ2-5; D possibly corresponds to TRBD2 (6 bases). Trimming took 1 base from V and 2 from J, leaving 18 bases between them. Germline values: CDR1 SGHDT, CDR2 YYEEEE. This CDR3 has 17 residues. This CDR3 is CASSLPMAGRFQETQYF. The CDR3 bases are TGTGCCAGCAGCTTGCCTATGGCGGGGCGCTTTCAAGAGACCCAGTACTTC.

The chain uses TRBV6-6 and TRBJ1-5, with 7 bases fitting TRBD1. Germline loops: CDR1 MNHNY, CDR2 SVGAGI (reference sequence). The V and J ends lost 5 bases and 3 bases, in that order; junction bases with no gene match: 7. The CDR3 runs to 15 residues. The CDR3 region is CASSPSGTDNQPQHF. CDR3 sequence (DNA): TGTGCCAGCAGTCCTAGCGGGACAGACAATCAGCCCCAGCATTTT.

This chain links TRBV4-1 with TRBJ1-3; 7 bases fit TRBD1. The CDR3 extends over 15 amino acids. Germline assignment: CDR1 MGHRA and CDR2 YSYEKL. With V trimmed by 4 bases and J by 3 bases, 6 bases remained unmatched. The CDR3 sequence: CASSRDREGGNTIYF. CDR3 DNA: TGCGCCAGCAGCCGAGACAGGGAGGGTGGAAACACCATATATTTT.

This chain joins TRBV6-6 and TRBJ1-6; possibly TRBD1 for D (5 bases). Trimming shortened V by 5 bases and J by 0 bases, and 26 bases separated the two germline ends. Looked up from germline, CDR1 is MNHNY and CDR2 is SVGAGI (reference sequence). There are 21 residues in the CDR3. The CDR3, as DNA: TGTGCCAGCAGTCCCCTGGGGGAGGGAACGGTTCCAAGCTCCTATAATTCACCCCTCCACTTT. Translation gives CASSPLGEGTVPSSYNSPLHF.

The chain joins TRBV6-2 or TRBV6-3 to TRBJ2-7, with 7 bases aligning to TRBD2. CDR3 length equals 16 residues. In germline, CDR1 is MNHEY, CDR2 SVGEGT. The V gene end was trimmed by 7 bases and the J gene end by 4 bases; junction bases not matched to a gene: 16. CDR3 DNA sequence: TGTGCCAGCAACCCTAGCGGACGACCAGAGGGATACGAGCAGTACTTC. It yields the protein CASNPSGRPEGYEQYF.

The chain joins TRBV11-2 to TRBJ2-7; TRBD2 aligns across 13 bases. V shed 6 bases, J shed 5 bases, and the junction held 4 bases outside the gene matches. The CDR3 has 14 residues. Germline V lookup: CDR1 SGHAT, CDR2 FQNNGV. CDR3 region: CASRRLAGGNEQYF. The CDR3 DNA reads as TGTGCCAGCAGAAGACTAGCGGGGGGCAACGAGCAGTACTTC.

CDR3 loop: CASSAKGAPNEKLFF. The CDR3 DNA follows: TGCGCCAGCAGCGCAAAGGGGGCGCCTAATGAAAAACTGTTTTTT. The rearrangement joins TRBV5-1 to TRBJ1-4; TRBD1 matches at 7 bases. The germline gives CDR1 SGHRS, CDR2 YFSETQ. V was clipped by 4 bases and J by 3 bases; unmatched bases: 6. This CDR3 region has 15 residues.

The chain couples TRBV19 to TRBJ1-1; 7 nucleotides agree with TRBD1. V lost 8 bases to trimming and J lost 10 bases; unmatched junction nucleotides: 7. The CDR3 is 11 residues long. Germline V gene sequence: CDR1 LNHDA, CDR2 SQIVND (reference sequence). The CDR3: CASRQGVSAFF. The CDR3 DNA reads as TGTGCCAGTCGGCAGGGGGTATCAGCTTTCTTT. The full variable domain, completed using reference TRBV19 and TRBJ1-1, is DGGITQSPKYLFRKEGQNVTLSCEQNLNHDAMYWYRQDPGQGLRLIYYSQIVNDFQKGDIAEGYSVSREKKESFPLTVTSAQKNPTAFYLCASRQGVSAFFGQGTRLTVV.

The chain joins TRBV7-9 to TRBJ2-3; possibly TRBD1 for D (5 bases). V lost 3 bases, J lost 2 bases, and 12 bases lay in between. The length of the CDR3 is 15 residues. Germline assignment: CDR1 SEHNR and CDR2 FQNEAQ (reference sequence). The CDR3 region is CASSFPTGYTDTQYF. CDR3 DNA: TGTGCCAGCAGCTTTCCTACAGGTTACACAGATACGCAGTATTTT.

V is TRBV4-3 and J is TRBJ2-1; 7 bases match TRBD2. Germline-derived CDR1 and CDR2 are LGHNA and YSLEER. This CDR3 has 13 amino acids. The junction had 4 bases not matched to a gene; V was cut back by 1 base and J by 10 bases. CDR3 sequence: CASSQVRGSEQFF. The CDR3 DNA reads TGCGCCAGCAGCCAAGTGCGGGGGTCAGAGCAGTTCTTC.

The chain couples TRBV5-1 to TRBJ1-2, with D hard to call. Trimming took 0 bases from V and 0 from J, leaving 6 bases between them. Germline assignment: CDR1 SGHRS and CDR2 YFSETQ. This CDR3 region has 14 residues. The CDR3: CASSLDPANYGYTF. The CDR3 nucleotides read TGCGCCAGCAGCTTGGATCCAGCTAACTATGGCTACACCTTC.

This rearrangement joins TRBV4-1 to TRBJ2-7, with D possibly matching TRBD1 (5 bases). The ends were cut back, 1 base at V and 6 bases at J, with 25 bases in the middle. This CDR3 has 18 amino acids. Germline CDR1 is MGHRA and CDR2 is YSYEKL. As DNA, the CDR3 is TGCGCCAGCAGCCAAGTATTCAACAGGCGCCTAATTAGGAGCGAGCAGTACTTC. Translation: CASSQVFNRRLIRSEQYF.

This clone was counted a few times. V is TRBV10-3 and J is TRBJ1-1, with TRBD1 matching 7 bases. The ends lost 3 bases at V and 3 bases at J; junction bases unmatched: 4. This CDR3 region has 14 residues. Per the germline V gene, CDR1 is ENHRY and CDR2 is SYGVKD. DNA for the CDR3: TGTGCCATCAGTGAAGACAGGGATTACACTGAAGCTTTCTTT. As protein: CAISEDRDYTEAFF.

The rearrangement uses TRBV28 and TRBJ1-2, with D hard to call. The germline V and J ends were trimmed by 2 bases and 4 bases, with 11 bases remaining between them. The CDR3 sequence is 14 residues long. Germline V gene lookup returns CDR1 MDHEN and CDR2 SYDVKM. The CDR3 DNA sequence: TGTGCCAGCAGTTTACCCCCGGCGGTCTATGGCTACACCTTC. Translation gives CASSLPPAVYGYTF.

The chain recombines TRBV15 with TRBJ1-3; D unclear. The CDR3 has 16 residues. The V gene lost 1 base and the J gene lost 1 base, with 11 bases spanning the gap. Germline-derived CDR1 and CDR2 are LNHNV and YYDKDF (reference sequence). CDR3 bases: TGTGCCACCAGCAGAGGGTTTGCGGGGTCTGGAAACACCATATATTTT. Its protein product is CATSRGFAGSGNTIYF.

The J gene is TRBJ1-4, the V gene TRBV4-1; possibly TRBD1 for D (5 bases). CDR1 and CDR2 (germline): MGHRA, YSYEKL. The CDR3 spans 16 residues. Trimming removed 4 bases at V and 8 bases at J, with 20 bases between. CDR3 nucleotides: TGCGCCAGCAGCCGTTCCAGGGCTGCGGTGGGGGAAAAACTGTTTTTT. It is translated as CASSRSRAAVGEKLFF.

The chain combines TRBV7-6 with TRBJ1-1; tentative D call: TRBD1 (5 bases). This CDR3 comprises 13 residues. V was shortened by 3 bases and J by 6 bases, with 11 bases between the two germline ends. Germline CDR1 SGHVS, CDR2 FNYEAQ. CDR3 sequence reads: CASSFLGEAEAFF. The CDR3 DNA follows: TGTGCCAGCAGCTTCCTAGGGGAGGCTGAAGCTTTCTTT.

V and J are TRBV30 and TRBJ2-1, with TRBD2 matching 11 bases. Trimming took 5 bases from V and 8 from J; bases not matched to a gene: 11. The CDR3 is made up of 15 amino acids. Germline V gives CDR1 GTSNPN, CDR2 SVGIG (reference sequence). DNA for the CDR3: TGTGCCTGGTCGCAGGTAGCGGGGGGGCGGGATGAGCAGTTCTTC. Translated, it gives CAWSQVAGGRDEQFF.

The chain joins TRBV7-2 to TRBJ1-4; D gene uncertain. Germline V CDR1 and CDR2: SGHTA, FQGNSA. Deletions cut 5 bases from V and 5 bases from J, with 15 bases between. This CDR3 is 15 amino acids long. CDR3 nucleotide sequence: TGTGCCAGCAGCCCTAGACCGGGTAGAAATGAAAAACTGTTTTTT. It yields the protein CASSPRPGRNEKLFF.

V and J are TRBV5-6 and TRBJ1-1; 7 bases line up with TRBD1. The CDR3 has 14 residues. In germline, CDR1 is SGHDT, CDR2 YYEEEE. J was trimmed by 11 bases and V by 3 bases; bases with no gene match: 13. The CDR3 reads CASSSITGEGTAFF. In DNA form, the CDR3 reads TGTGCCAGCAGCTCAATTACAGGGGAAGGTACGGCTTTCTTT.

The rearrangement uses TRBV4-1 and TRBJ2-2; TRBD2 might be the D (7 bases). Germline V gives CDR1 MGHRA, CDR2 YSYEKL. The CDR3 contains 15 residues. V lost 3 bases and J lost 4, with 12 bases in between. CDR3 bases: TGCGCCAGCAGCCACTTCCGGGGGGCCACCGGGGAGCTGTTTTTT. Translated: CASSHFRGATGELFF.

The chain has TRBV5-1 and TRBJ1-3; no definite D call. Per germline, CDR1 SGHRS and CDR2 YFSETQ. This CDR3 region has 18 residues. With 3 bases removed from V and 2 bases from J, the gap between germline ends came to 21 bases. The CDR3, as DNA: TGCGCCAGCAGCTCTGACCTCCTTTCCGGGTCAACTGGAAACACCATATATTTT. Translating it yields CASSSDLLSGSTGNTIYF.